These T cell receptor beta chains were read from a single sample in a study of monozygotic twins with inflammatory bowel disease. TCRdb reprocessed the 5' RACE reads and reports one entry per CDR3 protein, with no DNA. Its table records approximately 100,000 distinct CDR3 sequences. Sequenced: blood. The origin of the receptors is a human donor with ulcerative colitis or Crohn's disease, or a healthy co-twin of an affected twin (not recorded which). The CDR3 runs from the conserved cysteine through the conserved F or W.

j_call cdr3_length v_call cdr3_aa
TRBJ2-3 13 TRBV7-9 CASSSPTTDTQYF
TRBJ1-2 11 TRBV9 CASGDDYGYTF
TRBJ2-3 15 TRBV18 CASSPLGQGSDTQYF
TRBJ2-5 14 TRBV20-1 CSATRLDFKETQYF
TRBJ1-3 16 TRBV5-1 CASSGGQLVSGNTIYF
TRBJ2-3 17 TRBV24-1 CATSDPGGRRGTDTQYF
TRBJ1-2 16 TRBV6-1 CASSGPSVGAGYGYTF
TRBJ2-1 14 TRBV20-1 CSARGLWGDNEQFF
TRBJ1-1 15 TRBV7-9 CASSPLGRGTTEAFF
TRBJ2-6 14 TRBV5-5 CASSDESGANVLTF
TRBJ1-5 16 TRBV27 CASTQSWTGASQPQHF
TRBJ1-6 16 TRBV5-4 CASSLDRVAYNSPLHF
TRBJ2-6 17 TRBV12-5 CASGLGRALSGANVLTF
TRBJ1-1 17 TRBV11-2 CASSLVVSGRLNTEAFF
TRBJ2-2 16 TRBV5-6 CASSLLAGGGTGELFF
TRBJ2-3 13 TRBV6-4 CASSETGTDTQYF
TRBJ2-7 14 TRBV6-1 CASRAGPLAYEQYF
TRBJ2-1 13 TRBV2 CASSAGLNNEQFF
TRBJ2-5 12 TRBV7-9 CASSRDRETQYF
TRBJ2-5 15 TRBV18 CASSPGPGSEETQYF
TRBJ2-2 15 TRBV20-1 CSAPGQYTGTGELFF
TRBJ2-5 14 TRBV9 CASSVVSGGSTQYF
TRBJ1-3 15 TRBV24-1 CATSDSGDSGNTIYF
TRBJ2-5 15 TRBV11-3 CASSSEGHPQETQYF
TRBJ2-7 13 TRBV19 CASSMDRSYEQYF
TRBJ2-5 15 TRBV19 CASSHSRAGTETQYF
TRBJ2-3 16 TRBV15 CATSRVGGRAKDTQYF
TRBJ1-2 14 TRBV7-2 CASSLAGKGRGYTF
TRBJ1-1 15 TRBV4-1 CASSQDGRGRAEAFF
TRBJ2-1 14 TRBV19 CASSIDGSYNEQFF
TRBJ2-2 18 TRBV6-5 CASSYLPLGGSYTGELFF
TRBJ2-7 16 TRBV13 CASSFLAGGTSYEQYF